The rows below give T cell receptor beta chains drawn from one sample of a study of vaccination effects on CD4 cells after COVID-19. Measured with immunoSEQ multiplex PCR; TCRdb has only the in-frame clones, and not every one. Found here are approximately 50,000 clones, 60% to 80% of them singletons; the top ten hold just over 6%. Their antigen targets remain unknown. Material: CD4+ T cells from PBMCs cultured with HCoV-OC43 spike peptides, obtained before COVID-19 vaccination. These receptors all stem from a human donor who received a COVID-19 vaccine. Each CDR3 is given with its conserved first and last residue. A D gene is named only where the DNA matches it firmly. Clone size is not always given. Where it is, it says once, few, many or a class for expanded clones.

V: TRBV3-1/TRBV3-2
J: TRBJ1-1
size: few
D: NA
CDR3: CASSRSGDAPEAFF
DNA: TGTGCCAGCAGCCGATCAGGGGACGCGCCTGAAGCTTTCTTT

V: TRBV18
J: TRBJ1-4
size: NA
D: NA
CDR3: CASSFRVSDEKLFF
DNA: TGTGCCAGCTCGTTCAGGGTTAGCGATGAAAAACTGTTTTTT

V: TRBV14
J: TRBJ2-5
size: NA
D: NA
CDR3: CASSQEGTTAAQYF
DNA: TGTGCCAGCAGCCAAGAGGGAACGACGGCGGCCCAGTACTTC

V: TRBV5-1
J: TRBJ1-4
size: NA
D: NA
CDR3: CASSATSGGAREKLFF
DNA: TGCGCCAGCAGCGCCACCTCCGGAGGAGCGAGAGAAAAACTGTTTTTT

V: TRBV7-2
J: TRBJ2-5
size: NA
D: NA
CDR3: CASSLVRETQYF
DNA: TGTGCCAGCAGCTTAGTCCGAGAGACCCAGTACTTC

V: TRBV28
J: TRBJ1-1
size: NA
D: TRBD1
CDR3: CASSPGQGLNTEAFF
DNA: TGTGCCAGCAGTCCCGGACAGGGATTGAACACTGAAGCTTTCTTT

V: TRBV5-6
J: TRBJ1-5
size: NA
D: NA
CDR3: CASSLSSNQPQHF
DNA: TGTGCCAGCAGCTTGAGTAGCAATCAGCCCCAGCATTTT

V: TRBV3-1/TRBV3-2
J: TRBJ2-1
size: NA
D: NA
CDR3: CASSRLSGGPSEQFF
DNA: TGTGCCAGCAGCCGCCTGTCGGGGGGCCCCAGTGAGCAGTTCTTC

V: TRBV3-1/TRBV3-2
J: TRBJ2-3
size: NA
D: TRBD2
CDR3: CASRLSGGAEDTQYF
DNA: TGTGCCAGCAGACTTAGCGGGGGGGCCGAGGATACGCAGTATTTT

V: TRBV30
J: TRBJ1-2
size: NA
D: NA
CDR3: CAWSVLGGYGYTF
DNA: TGTGCCTGGAGTGTATTGGGGGGGTATGGCTACACCTTC

V: TRBV14
J: TRBJ1-2
size: NA
D: TRBD1
CDR3: CASSPSGGRQGYTF
DNA: TGTGCCAGCAGCCCTTCAGGGGGCAGGCAGGGCTACACCTTC

V: TRBV5-1
J: TRBJ1-3
size: NA
D: NA
CDR3: CASSLGQPGNTIYF
DNA: TGCGCCAGCAGCTTGGGGCAACCTGGAAACACCATATATTTT

V: TRBV10-3
J: TRBJ2-1
size: NA
D: NA
CDR3: CAIGKGNEQFF
DNA: TGTGCCATCGGGAAGGGGAATGAGCAGTTCTTC

V: TRBV18
J: TRBJ1-2
size: few
D: NA
CDR3: CASSPPTVSNYGYTF
DNA: TGTGCCAGCTCACCACCGACAGTTTCTAACTATGGCTACACCTTC

V: TRBV2
J: TRBJ2-5
size: NA
D: NA
CDR3: CASSWTGGETQYF
DNA: TGTGCCAGCAGTTGGACAGGAGGGGAGACCCAGTACTTC

V: TRBV2
J: TRBJ1-2
size: NA
D: NA
CDR3: CASSASAEYGYTF
DNA: TGTGCCAGCAGTGCCTCGGCTGAGTATGGCTACACCTTC

V: TRBV9
J: TRBJ1-6
size: few
D: NA
CDR3: CASSGTPNSPLHF
DNA: TGTGCCAGCAGCGGAACACCTAATTCACCCCTCCACTTT

V: TRBV14
J: TRBJ1-4
size: NA
D: NA
CDR3: CASSQTRTEGLFF
DNA: TGTGCCAGCAGCCAAACTCGGACAGAAGGACTGTTTTTT